Listed below are T cell receptor beta chains from one sample, sequenced in a study of CD8+ T cells in alopecia areata. Generated by immunoSEQ multiplex PCR, the TCRdb table keeps only in-frame clones and is missing some. Altogether more than 100,000 clones are present, just over 85% being singletons, with the ten largest covering around 10%. The starting material was CD8+ T cells sorted from blood, obtained between weeks 30 and 35, from a patient treated with tofacitinib. Receptor source: a human donor with alopecia areata. Both conserved end residues are part of each CDR3. A D gene is named only where the DNA matches it firmly. Size is stated for part of the rows, as once, few or many counts, or as a class when the clone is expanded.

clone_size j_call d_call v_call cdr3_nt cdr3_aa
. TRBJ2-1 TRBD2 TRBV5-4 TGTGCCAGCAGCTCGACTGCCCCCCGGGCGGGGGGAAATGAGCAGTTCTTC CASSSTAPRAGGNEQFF
. TRBJ1-5 . TRBV6-5 TGTGCCAGCAGTGACAGATATCTCAATCAGCCCCAGCATTTT CASSDRYLNQPQHF
. TRBJ2-7 . TRBV6-6 TGTGCCAGCAGTGGGGGACAAATCTACGAGCAGTACTTC CASSGGQIYEQYF
. TRBJ2-2 TRBD2 TRBV7-9 TGTGCCAGCAGCTCAGAGGGAGGGGCCACCGGGGAGCTGTTTTTT CASSSEGGATGELFF
. TRBJ2-2 TRBD2 TRBV6-6 TGTGCCAGCATAGGACTAGTCGGCGGGGAGCTGTTTTTT CASIGLVGGELFF
. TRBJ2-7 . TRBV7-8 TGTGCCAGCAGCTTAGTCGGGCCAGGGAGCTCCTACGAGCAGTACTTC CASSLVGPGSSYEQYF
. TRBJ2-1 . TRBV2 TGTGCCAGCATTGCCAGGGGAAGGAATGAGCAGTTCTTC CASIARGRNEQFF
. TRBJ1-3 TRBD1 TRBV7-9 TGTGCCAGCAGCCGCGGGACAGTCTCTGGAAACACCATATATTTT CASSRGTVSGNTIYF
. TRBJ2-3 . TRBV7-9 TGTGCCAGCAGTTCACCGGGAACGGGGACAGATACGCAGTATTTT CASSSPGTGTDTQYF
. TRBJ1-1 . TRBV6-1 TGTGCCAGCAGTTCCGGGGCCCTAGAAGCTTTCTTT CASSSGALEAFF
. TRBJ2-1 TRBD1 TRBV7-3 TGTGCCAGCAGTATGGGACAGGGAGGTTACAATGAGCAGTTCTTC CASSMGQGGYNEQFF
. TRBJ2-7 TRBD1 TRBV6-5 TGTGCCAGCAGTCAAGGGACAGGGACAATCTACGAGCAGTACTTC CASSQGTGTIYEQYF
. TRBJ1-2 . TRBV6-5 TGTGCCAGCAGTTCCACAGGGAGGGCCAACTATGGCTACACCTTC CASSSTGRANYGYTF
. TRBJ2-1 TRBD1 TRBV7-7 TGTGCTAGCAGTAGACAGGGGGCGGGCAATGAGCAGTTCTTC CASSRQGAGNEQFF
. TRBJ1-5 . TRBV7-9 TGTGCCAGCAGCTCTGAGCCGGCTAATCAGCCCCAGCATTTT CASSSEPANQPQHF
. TRBJ2-1 TRBD1 TRBV19 TGTGCCAGTAGACCGGGACAGGGGTTCAATGAGCAGTTCTTC CASRPGQGFNEQFF
. TRBJ2-1 TRBD2 TRBV9 TGTGCCAGCAGCGTAGAAGGGAGGGACAATGAGCAGTTCTTC CASSVEGRDNEQFF
. TRBJ2-1 TRBD2 TRBV7-7 TGTGCCAGCAGCCAAGACTCTAGCGGGGGACACAATGAGCAGTTCTTC CASSQDSSGGHNEQFF
. TRBJ2-7 . TRBV19 TGTGCCAGTAGTATCGGGGGAGGCTACGAGCAGTACTTC CASSIGGGYEQYF
. TRBJ2-7 . TRBV6-5 TGTGCCAGCAGTCCGACAGTTTCGGCCTACGAGCAGTACTTC CASSPTVSAYEQYF
. TRBJ1-5 TRBD1 TRBV27 TGTGCCAGCAGTACGACAGGGGATTACAATCAGCCCCAGCATTTT CASSTTGDYNQPQHF
once TRBJ2-1 . TRBV5-6 TGTGCCAGCAGCTTCCCCAATGAGCAGTTCTTC CASSFPNEQFF
. TRBJ1-1 . TRBV5-1 TGCGCCAGCAGCCTTTCATCCGTCACTGAAGCTTTCTTT CASSLSSVTEAFF
. TRBJ2-7 . TRBV9 TGTGCCAGCAGCGTAGGTGGCGGGACATACGAGCAGTACTTC CASSVGGGTYEQYF
. TRBJ1-2 TRBD1 TRBV27 TGTGCCAGCAGTTTTTACAGGGGGGCTAACTATGGCTACACCTTC CASSFYRGANYGYTF
. TRBJ1-1 . TRBV29-1 TGCAGCGTTTTCGGGCGCACTGAAGCTTTCTTT CSVFGRTEAFF
. TRBJ2-3 . TRBV6-1 TGTGCCAGCAGTTCCGGAGATACGCAGTATTTT CASSSGDTQYF
. TRBJ1-5 . TRBV12-5 TGTGCTAGTGGCTACGATAGCAATCAGCCCCAGCATTTT CASGYDSNQPQHF
. TRBJ2-6 . TRBV21-1 TGTGCCAGCAGCGAAGGGGGCGCTGGGGCCAACGTCCTGACTTTC CASSEGGAGANVLTF
. TRBJ1-1 . TRBV29-1 TGCAGCGTTGAGGGGGGCACGAACACTGAAGCTTTCTTT CSVEGGTNTEAFF
. TRBJ2-7 TRBD1 TRBV30 TGTGCCTGGAGTGTCCCCGGGACAGACCTCTACGAGCAGTACTTC CAWSVPGTDLYEQYF
. TRBJ1-2 . TRBV29-1 TGCAGCGGCGGGGACTCCGCCGTCTATGGCTACACCTTC CSGGDSAVYGYTF
. TRBJ2-1 . TRBV9 TGTGCCAGCAGCGTAGATCCTAGCGCTTACAATGAGCAGTTCTTC CASSVDPSAYNEQFF
. TRBJ2-2 TRBD2 TRBV28 TGTGCCAGCAGTTTAATTGGACTAGCGTCCGGCGGGGAGCTGTTTTTT CASSLIGLASGGELFF
. TRBJ1-3 . TRBV6-1 TGTGCCAGCAGTAATAGGGGATCTGGAAACACCATATATTTT CASSNRGSGNTIYF
. TRBJ1-6 TRBD1 TRBV15 TGTGCCACCAGCAGAGACTGGGAGGGGGCTATCTATAATTCACCCCTCCACTTT CATSRDWEGAIYNSPLHF
. TRBJ2-5 TRBD1 TRBV5-1 TGCGCCAGCAGCTTGTGGACAGGCGAGACCCAGTACTTC CASSLWTGETQYF
. TRBJ2-1 TRBD1 TRBV7-3 TGTGCCAGCAGCGCAGGGGGCGGATTGAATGAGCAGTTCTTC CASSAGGGLNEQFF
few TRBJ2-5 TRBD1 TRBV9 TGTGCCAGCAGTTCCCTGACAGGGGGCTATGAGACCCAGTACTTC CASSSLTGGYETQYF
. TRBJ2-7 TRBD2 TRBV14 TGTGCCAGCAGCCACCCTACTAGCGGGAGTGATTCCTACGAGCAGTACTTC CASSHPTSGSDSYEQYF
. TRBJ1-1 . TRBV30 TGTGCCTGGAAACCGACAGGCACTGAAGCTTTCTTT CAWKPTGTEAFF
. TRBJ2-3 . TRBV19 TGTGCCCCGGGGTGGGGCACAGATACGCAGTATTTT CAPGWGTDTQYF
. TRBJ1-1 TRBD1 TRBV14 TGTGCCAGCAGCCCCGGGACAGGGTTGGTCACTGAAGCTTTCTTT CASSPGTGLVTEAFF
. TRBJ1-2 . TRBV14 TGTGCCAGCAGCCTTACAGGGAGCTGGGGCTACACCTTC CASSLTGSWGYTF
. TRBJ2-1 . TRBV4-1 TGCGCCAGCAGCCGCACTCCGGGACCCAACTCCTACAATGAGCAGTTCTTC CASSRTPGPNSYNEQFF
once TRBJ2-1 . TRBV29-1 TGCAGCGTTGAAGCAGGGTTGAATGAGCAGTTCTTC CSVEAGLNEQFF
. TRBJ1-1 . TRBV5-1 TGCGCCAGCAGCTTGGGTCGGGGGAACACTGAAGCTTTCTTT CASSLGRGNTEAFF
. TRBJ2-7 TRBD1 TRBV7-9 TGTGCCAGCAGCTACCTGACAGGGGGCCCTTCCTACGAGCAGTACTTC CASSYLTGGPSYEQYF
. TRBJ2-7 TRBD1 TRBV27 TGTGCCAGCAGTTTGTGGACAGGGGACCACGAGCAGTACTTC CASSLWTGDHEQYF
. TRBJ1-1 . TRBV5-1 TGCGCCAGCAGCTTGGGGACCAATGAATACACTGAAGCTTTCTTT CASSLGTNEYTEAFF
. TRBJ1-2 . TRBV7-9 TGTGCCAGCAGCTTAATTAGGGATGGCTACACCTTC CASSLIRDGYTF
. TRBJ2-1 . TRBV2 TGTGCCAGCAGACGTACAGAGACCAGATACAATGAGCAGTTCTTC CASRRTETRYNEQFF
. TRBJ1-1 . TRBV2 TGTGCCAAAGGGGGACTAGAAGCTTTCTTT CAKGGLEAFF
. TRBJ2-5 . TRBV5-5 TGTGCCAGCAGCTTGGGCGAGGGGCAAGAGACCCAGTACTTC CASSLGEGQETQYF
. TRBJ2-2 . TRBV7-8 TGTGCCAGCAGCTTAACAGGAATCACCGGGGAGCTGTTTTTT CASSLTGITGELFF
. TRBJ2-5 . TRBV29-1 TGCAGCGTTGGAAAGGCCAAAGCTCAAGAGACCCAGTACTTC CSVGKAKAQETQYF
. TRBJ2-3 . TRBV29-1 TGCAGCGTCAGGGACTTACTCACAGATACGCAGTATTTT CSVRDLLTDTQYF
. TRBJ2-7 . TRBV7-2 TGTGCCAGCAGCCCCCCCCAAAATCTATACGAGCAGTACTTC CASSPPQNLYEQYF